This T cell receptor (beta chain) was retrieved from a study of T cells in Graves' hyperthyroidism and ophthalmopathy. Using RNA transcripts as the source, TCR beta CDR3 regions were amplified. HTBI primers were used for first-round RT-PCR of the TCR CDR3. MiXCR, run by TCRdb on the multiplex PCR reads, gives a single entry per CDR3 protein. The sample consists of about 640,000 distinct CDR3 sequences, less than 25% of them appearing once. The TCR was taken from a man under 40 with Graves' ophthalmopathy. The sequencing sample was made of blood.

The CDR3 region has the DNA TGTGCCAGCAGCGTGGGGACAGCCGATGGCTACACCTTC. Amino acid sequence: CASSVGTADGYTF. This chain joins TRBV9 and TRBJ1-2, with 7 bases identical to TRBD1. Germline V gene sequence: CDR1 SGDLS, CDR2 YYNGEE. V trimming: 2 bases; J trimming: 6 bases; junction bases outside the gene matches: 4. The CDR3 contains 13 residues.